These 5 T cell receptor beta chains originate from one sample sequenced in a study of T cells after yellow fever vaccination. TCRdb reprocessed the 5' RACE reads with MiXCR, giving one entry per CDR3 protein. The sample lists some 600,000 distinct CDR3 sequences, about 12% occurring once. The sequenced sample was PBMCs, obtained on the day of the yellow fever booster vaccination. These receptors came from a man aged 25 to 45 who received the YFV17D yellow fever vaccine.

The rearrangement uses TRBV7-9 and TRBJ2-1, with D unresolved. Per the germline V gene, CDR1 is SEHNR and CDR2 is FQNEAQ (reference sequence). The CDR3 consists of 13 residues. Trimming took off 5 bases at V and 6 bases at J, with 11 bases between the two ends. CDR3 sequence: CASSSRRANEQFF. The CDR3 region has the DNA TGTGCCAGCAGCAGCCGACGTGCCAATGAGCAGTTCTTC.

The chain has TRBV19 and TRBJ2-1, with D unresolved. V lost 4 bases and J lost 0, with 10 bases in between. The CDR3 runs to 15 residues. Germline assignment: CDR1 LNHDA and CDR2 SQIVND (reference sequence). CDR3 in DNA: TGTGCCAGTAGTAGTGAGGCGGACTCCTACAATGAGCAGTTCTTC. Its protein is CASSSEADSYNEQFF.

In its sample, this clonotype was seen a few times. The rearrangement uses TRBV28 and TRBJ2-2; D is ambiguous. The V gene's germline CDR1 is MDHEN and CDR2 SYDVKM. Trimming stripped 3 bases from V and 8 bases from J, with 16 bases between. The CDR3 totals 15 residues. Here the CDR3 DNA reads TGTGCCAGCAGTTTCACGGGCCACCAACTAGGGGAGCTGTTTTTT. It yields the protein CASSFTGHQLGELFF.

This clonotype was detected many times. The rearrangement uses TRBV20-1 and TRBJ1-1; maybe TRBD1 (6 bases). The CDR3 length is 14 residues. The germline V gene encodes CDR1 DFQATT and CDR2 SNEGSKA (reference sequence). With 1 base removed from V and 0 bases from J, the gap between germline ends came to 9 bases. The CDR3 DNA follows: TGCAGTGCTAGAGCGGGACACATGAACACTGAAGCTTTCTTT. It yields the protein CSARAGHMNTEAFF.

This chain links TRBV28 with TRBJ2-3; no definite D call. V lost 5 bases and J 0 bases, leaving 18 bases between the germline ends. The CDR3 length is 17 residues. Per germline, CDR1 MDHEN and CDR2 SYDVKM. The CDR3 region has the DNA TGTGCCAGCAGTCCGCCCCCCGGTCCCGGCAGCACAGATACGCAGTATTTT. The encoded protein is CASSPPPGPGSTDTQYF.